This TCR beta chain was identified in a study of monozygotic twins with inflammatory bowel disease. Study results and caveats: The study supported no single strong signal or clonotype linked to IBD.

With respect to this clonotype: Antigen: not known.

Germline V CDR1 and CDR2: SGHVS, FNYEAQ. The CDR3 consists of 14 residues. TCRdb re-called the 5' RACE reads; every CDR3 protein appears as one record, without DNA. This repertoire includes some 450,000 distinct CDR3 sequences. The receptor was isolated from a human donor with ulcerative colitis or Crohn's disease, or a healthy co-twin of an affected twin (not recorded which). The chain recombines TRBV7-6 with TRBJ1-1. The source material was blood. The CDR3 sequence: CASSSQSMNTEAFF.